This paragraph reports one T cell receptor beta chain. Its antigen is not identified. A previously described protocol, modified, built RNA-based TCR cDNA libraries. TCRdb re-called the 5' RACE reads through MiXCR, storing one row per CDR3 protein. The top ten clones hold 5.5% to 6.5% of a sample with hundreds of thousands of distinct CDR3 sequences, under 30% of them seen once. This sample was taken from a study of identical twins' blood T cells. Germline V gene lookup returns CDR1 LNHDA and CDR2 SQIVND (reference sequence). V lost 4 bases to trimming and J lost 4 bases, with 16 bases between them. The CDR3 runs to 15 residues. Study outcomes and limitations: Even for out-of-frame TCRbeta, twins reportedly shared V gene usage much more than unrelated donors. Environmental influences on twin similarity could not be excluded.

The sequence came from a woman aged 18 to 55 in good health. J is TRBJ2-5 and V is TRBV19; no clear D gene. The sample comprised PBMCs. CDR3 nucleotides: TGTGCCAGTAGTAGTATCTCGGCTAGTCTAGAGACCCAGTACTTC. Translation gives CASSSISASLETQYF. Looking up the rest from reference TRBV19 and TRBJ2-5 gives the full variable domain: DGGITQSPKYLFRKEGQNVTLSCEQNLNHDAMYWYRQDPGQGLRLIYYSQIVNDFQKGDIAEGYSVSREKKESFPLTVTSAQKNPTAFYLCASSSISASLETQYFGPGTRLLVL.